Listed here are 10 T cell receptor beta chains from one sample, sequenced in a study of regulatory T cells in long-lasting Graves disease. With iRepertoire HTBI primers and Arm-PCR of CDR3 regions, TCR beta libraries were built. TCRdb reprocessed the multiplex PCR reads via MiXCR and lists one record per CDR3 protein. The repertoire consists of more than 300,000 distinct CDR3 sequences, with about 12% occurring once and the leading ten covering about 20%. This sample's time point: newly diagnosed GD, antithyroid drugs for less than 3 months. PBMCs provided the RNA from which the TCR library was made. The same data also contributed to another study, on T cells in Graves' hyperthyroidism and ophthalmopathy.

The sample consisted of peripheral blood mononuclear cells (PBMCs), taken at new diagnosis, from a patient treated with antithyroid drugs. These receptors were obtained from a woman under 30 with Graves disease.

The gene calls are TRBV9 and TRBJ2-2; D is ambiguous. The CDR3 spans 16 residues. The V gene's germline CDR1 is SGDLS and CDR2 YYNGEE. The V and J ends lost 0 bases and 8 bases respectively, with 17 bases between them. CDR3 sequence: CASSVAQRSAIGELFF. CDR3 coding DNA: TGTGCCAGCAGCGTAGCTCAACGGTCGGCAATTGGGGAGCTGTTTTTT.

CDR3 in DNA: TGTGCCAGCAGCGCCGACAGGGTCGAAACAGGAAGCTATGGCTACACCTTC. Its protein product is CASSADRVETGSYGYTF. The chain recombines TRBV2 with TRBJ1-2, with TRBD1 matching over 7 bases. The CDR3 extends over 17 amino acids. The ends lost 6 bases at V and 4 bases at J; junction bases unmatched: 17. CDR1 is SNHLY, CDR2 FYNNEI, per germline.

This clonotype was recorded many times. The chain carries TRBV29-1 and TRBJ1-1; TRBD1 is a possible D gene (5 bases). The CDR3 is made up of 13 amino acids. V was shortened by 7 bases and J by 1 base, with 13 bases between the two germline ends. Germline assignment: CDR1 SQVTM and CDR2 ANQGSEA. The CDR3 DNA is TGCAGCGCTAGAGAGACAGCGAACACTGAAGCTTTCTTT. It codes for CSARETANTEAFF.

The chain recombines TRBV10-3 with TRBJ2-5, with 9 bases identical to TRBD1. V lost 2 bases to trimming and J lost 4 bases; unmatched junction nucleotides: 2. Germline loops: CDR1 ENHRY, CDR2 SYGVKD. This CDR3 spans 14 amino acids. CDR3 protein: CAISERQGGETQYF. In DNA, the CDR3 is TGTGCCATCAGTGAGCGACAGGGGGGAGAGACCCAGTACTTC.

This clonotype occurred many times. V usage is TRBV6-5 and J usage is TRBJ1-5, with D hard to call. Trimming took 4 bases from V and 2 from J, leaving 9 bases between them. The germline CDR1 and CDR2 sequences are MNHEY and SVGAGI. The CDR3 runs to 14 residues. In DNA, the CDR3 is TGTGCCAGCAGTTGGACGGCGGGCAATCAGCCCCAGCATTTT. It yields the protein CASSWTAGNQPQHF.

The CDR3 coding sequence is TGTGCCAGCACTATTTTTCGTGCCGCCTCTGGGGCCAACGTCCTGACTTTC. Translation: CASTIFRAASGANVLTF. The chain joins TRBV6-2 or TRBV6-3 to TRBJ2-6; the D is unclear. V shed 7 bases and J shed 0 bases, with 16 bases lying between them. This CDR3 has 17 amino acids. The germline V gene encodes CDR1 MNHEY and CDR2 SVGEGT.

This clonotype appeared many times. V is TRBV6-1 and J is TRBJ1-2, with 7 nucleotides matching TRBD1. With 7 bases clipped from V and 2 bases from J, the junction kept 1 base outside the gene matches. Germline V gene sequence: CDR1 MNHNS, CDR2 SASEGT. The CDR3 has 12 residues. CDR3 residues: CASTDRNYGYTF. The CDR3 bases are TGTGCCAGCACGGACAGGAACTATGGCTACACCTTC.

The CDR3 is CASTQTGSGANVLTF. In DNA form, the CDR3 reads TGTGCCAGCACCCAGACAGGCTCTGGGGCCAACGTCCTGACTTTC. The V and J genes are TRBV12-3 or TRBV12-4 and TRBJ2-6, with D maybe TRBD1 (6 bases). V lost 7 bases, J lost 0 bases, and 10 bases lay in between. CDR3 length equals 15 residues.

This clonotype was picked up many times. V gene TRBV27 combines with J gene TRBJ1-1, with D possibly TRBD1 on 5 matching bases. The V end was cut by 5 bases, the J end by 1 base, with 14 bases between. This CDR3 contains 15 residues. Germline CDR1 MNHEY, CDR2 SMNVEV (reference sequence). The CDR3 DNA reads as TGTGCCAGCAGTACACTGGGGGGGAAGAACACTGAAGCTTTCTTT. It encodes CASSTLGGKNTEAFF.

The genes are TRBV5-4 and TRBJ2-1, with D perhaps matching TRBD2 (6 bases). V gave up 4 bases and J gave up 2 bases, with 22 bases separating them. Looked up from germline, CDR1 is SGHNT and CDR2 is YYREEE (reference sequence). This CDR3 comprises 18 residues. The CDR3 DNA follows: TGTGCCAGCAGCATCATTGGGGGGAGTGGGCGTACCTACAATGAGCAGTTCTTC. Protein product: CASSIIGGSGRTYNEQFF.